These 10 T cell receptor beta chains came from one sample sequenced in a study of cytomegalovirus exposure and HLA in healthy donors. Both 60 Vbeta primers and 13 Jbeta primers went into the PCR. Produced via immunoSEQ multiplex PCR; TCRdb's table is partial and in-frame only. The table shows about 180,000 clones, with 65% to 85% occurring only once. Source material: PBMCs. The receptor set was obtained from a man aged 55 to 70 in good health and CMV-seronegative.

The chain links TRBV5-1 to TRBJ1-2; D possibly corresponds to TRBD1 (6 bases). CDR1 is SGHRS, CDR2 YFSETQ, per germline. V lost 0 bases and J lost 5, with 8 bases in between. This CDR3 is 13 amino acids long. Here the CDR3 reads CASSLGTEYGYTF. CDR3 nucleotides: TGCGCCAGCAGCTTGGGGACAGAGTATGGCTACACCTTC.

The V and J genes are TRBV6-1 and TRBJ1-2, with 8 nucleotides matching TRBD1. Germline V gene data show CDR1 as MNHNS and CDR2 as SASEGT. Unmatched junction bases numbered 14, after V lost 4 bases and J lost 4 bases. CDR3 length: 17 residues. CDR3 sequence: CASSGPTGALGSYGYTF. The CDR3 coding sequence is TGTGCCAGCAGTGGCCCGACAGGGGCTTTGGGGAGCTATGGCTACACCTTC.

The rearrangement links TRBV5-8 to TRBJ2-1, with 10 nucleotides matching TRBD2. Germline lookup yields CDR1 SGHTS and CDR2 YDEGEE. The J segment lost 1 base and the V segment lost 4 bases, leaving 8 bases of the junction unmatched. The CDR3 runs 17 residues. The CDR3 nucleotides read TGTGCCAGCAGCGCCTCCTTGGGACTAGCGTCCTACAATGAGCAGTTCTTC. Residues: CASSASLGLASYNEQFF.

The gene calls are TRBV7-9 and TRBJ2-7, with 7 bases matching TRBD1. CDR1 and CDR2 from the germline V gene are SEHNR and FQNEAQ (reference sequence). This CDR3 comprises 15 residues. V lost 4 bases to trimming and J lost 2 bases; unmatched junction nucleotides: 8. The CDR3 DNA is TGTGCCAGCAGCTCGGGCACAGGGGCGCCCTACGAGCAGTACTTC. It codes for CASSSGTGAPYEQYF.

This chain links TRBV11-1 with TRBJ1-2; 7 bases map to TRBD1. Germline CDR1 is SGHAT and CDR2 is FQDESV (reference sequence). The CDR3 has 13 residues. With 5 bases clipped from V and 9 bases from J, the junction kept 9 bases outside the gene matches. CDR3 in DNA: TGTGCCAGCAGCCCACAGACAGGGCTAAGCTACACCTTC. Encoded protein: CASSPQTGLSYTF.

V and J are TRBV7-2 and TRBJ2-7; TRBD1 agrees at 8 bases. V was pared by 5 bases and J by 6 bases, with 12 bases of the junction left unmatched. Per the germline V gene, CDR1 is SGHTA and CDR2 is FQGNSA. The CDR3 length is 15 residues. CDR3 nucleotides: TGTGCCAGCAGCAGCAACCCGGGACAGGCGGGCGAGCAGTACTTC. It translates to CASSSNPGQAGEQYF.

This rearrangement joins TRBV19 to TRBJ1-6, with TRBD1 as a possible D gene (5 bases). CDR1 is LNHDA and CDR2 is SQIVND in the germline V gene (reference sequence). This CDR3 comprises 13 residues. V lost 7 bases and J lost 9, with 13 bases in between. CDR3 nucleotide sequence: TGTGCCAGTATCGGGGGATTAGGTTCACCCCTCCACTTT. Protein product: CASIGGLGSPLHF.

A few counts support this clone. The chain is built from TRBV28 and TRBJ1-1; 8 nucleotides line up with TRBD1. This CDR3 region has 13 residues. V was clipped by 7 bases and J by 5 bases; unmatched bases: 6. In germline, CDR1 is MDHEN, CDR2 SYDVKM. The CDR3 coding sequence is TGTGCCAGCATCCAGGGGGCTGAAACTGAAGCTTTCTTT. The encoded protein is CASIQGAETEAFF.

V is TRBV5-1 and J is TRBJ1-2; TRBD1 matches at 9 bases. Germline lookup yields CDR1 SGHRS and CDR2 YFSETQ. The V gene end was trimmed by 4 bases and the J gene end by 6 bases; junction bases not matched to a gene: 7. This CDR3 has 14 amino acids. The CDR3 sequence: CASSVGTGWHGYTF. CDR3 coding DNA: TGCGCCAGCAGCGTAGGGACAGGGTGGCATGGCTACACCTTC.

V and J are TRBV5-5 and TRBJ1-5; D perhaps matches TRBD1 (6 bases). The CDR3 is 14 residues long. Between the trimmed V and J ends, which lost 2 bases and 5 bases, there was a span of 11 bases. CDR1 is SGHKS and CDR2 is YYEKEE in the germline V gene (reference sequence). The CDR3 reads CASSFDRPDQPQHF. The CDR3 DNA sequence: TGTGCCAGCAGCTTCGACAGGCCCGATCAGCCCCAGCATTTT.